A selection of T cell receptor beta chains follows, all from one sample in a study of blood T cell repertoires in COVID-19. Assay: immunoSEQ multiplex PCR; the TCRdb copy retains only in-frame clones and omits some. The sample records about 300,000 clones, about 85% being singletons. The sequencing input was PBMCs or T cells enriched from blood (not recorded which). Every receptor here comes from a woman between 45 and 60 years old who had recovered from COVID-19. Both conserved end residues are part of each CDR3. The D gene is left open where the match is weak. A row's size may be missing; if present it is once, few, many or a size class.

-	TRBV7-6	TRBJ2-5	TRBD2	CASSLGASGGLYQETQYF	TGTGCCAGCAGCTTAGGGGCTAGCGGGGGGTTGTACCAAGAGACCCAGTACTTC
-	TRBV5-4	TRBJ2-2	-	CASSLVGAGELFF	TGTGCCAGCAGCTTGGTCGGGGCCGGGGAGCTGTTTTTT
-	TRBV30	TRBJ1-4	-	CAGPDLTGEKLFF	TGTGCCGGGCCGGACCTCACGGGAGAAAAACTGTTTTTT
-	TRBV7-8	TRBJ1-1	-	CASSLVRGLNTEAFF	TGTGCCAGCAGCTTGGTGAGAGGCCTGAACACTGAAGCTTTCTTT
few	TRBV5-1	TRBJ2-1	TRBD2	CASADQRGGYEQFF	TGCGCCAGCGCCGACCAGCGGGGCGGTTATGAGCAGTTCTTC
-	TRBV5-4	TRBJ1-1	-	CASSTQNRGFNTEAFF	TGTGCCAGCAGCACTCAGAACCGCGGGTTTAACACTGAAGCTTTCTTT
-	TRBV6-5	TRBJ2-7	-	CASILQGTLHEQYF	TGTGCCAGCATTCTGCAGGGCACCCTCCACGAGCAGTACTTC
-	TRBV30	TRBJ1-3	-	CAWRAGVTGNTIYF	TGTGCCTGGAGGGCAGGGGTAACTGGAAACACCATATATTTT
once	TRBV7-9	TRBJ1-2	-	CASSFGNNYGYTF	TGTGCCAGCAGCTTTGGCAATAACTATGGCTACACCTTC
-	TRBV4-3	TRBJ2-7	TRBD1	CASSQDLGGASPTKQYF	TGCGCCAGCAGCCAAGATTTAGGGGGCGCTTCCCCGACGAAGCAGTACTTC
once	TRBV6-5	TRBJ1-2	-	CASSYATRGLSYGYTF	TGTGCCAGCAGTTACGCTACAAGGGGGTTGAGCTATGGCTACACCTTC
-	TRBV24-1	TRBJ1-5	TRBD1	CATSDRVNQPQHF	TGTGCCACCTCAGACAGGGTAAATCAGCCCCAGCATTTT
-	TRBV11-2	TRBJ2-1	-	CASSWDSAYNEQFF	TGTGCCAGCAGCTGGGACTCAGCCTACAATGAGCAGTTCTTC
-	TRBV11-2	TRBJ2-5	TRBD2	CASSPPGLAGVRETQYF	TGTGCCAGCAGCCCTCCGGGACTAGCGGGAGTCCGAGAGACCCAGTACTTC
-	TRBV19	TRBJ2-2	TRBD2	CASRTRHPDSGGRNTGELFF	TGTGCCAGTAGAACCCGCCATCCCGACAGCGGGGGCCGTAACACCGGGGAGCTGTTTTTT
once	TRBV24-1	TRBJ2-2	-	CATSDPVGPVGTGELFF	TGTGCCACCAGTGATCCCGTGGGCCCGGTGGGCACCGGGGAGCTGTTTTTT
-	TRBV6-5	TRBJ2-5	TRBD2	CASSYSPGLGLETQYF	TGTGCCAGCAGTTACTCGCCGGGACTAGGTCTAGAGACCCAGTACTTC